This T cell receptor beta chain is from a study of CD8+ T cells in alopecia areata. Study-wide background: Treated patients took oral tofacitinib at 5 to 10 mg twice daily. Once tofacitinib had been taken for 6 to 18 months, 6 months off drug followed.

Comment on this clone: As yet, its antigen is unknown.

As to treatment: oral pan-JAK inhibitor, 5-10 mg twice daily. Study-level results: Many expanded lesional clones remained in scalp and blood on tofacitinib. Against the mouse data, patients shared TCRs less clearly, possibly for HLA reasons.

Sequencing templates came from extracted RNA that was reverse transcribed into cDNA. The repertoire was sequenced with immunoSEQ multiplex PCR; TCRdb's copy has only in-frame clones and lacks some. The table has 130,000 to 150,000 clones, 80% to 90% seen once. V shed 2 bases and J shed 4 bases, with 12 bases lying between them. The CDR3 is 15 residues long. Germline V gene lookup returns CDR1 ENHRY and CDR2 SYGVKD. The sequence derives from a human donor with alopecia areata. The sequenced sample was CD8+ T cells sorted from blood, obtained at week 4, from a patient treated with tofacitinib. The chain employs TRBV10-3 and TRBJ2-1; D gene uncertain. The CDR3, as DNA: TGTGCCATCAGTGAGCCCCCCATGGGATACAATGAGCAGTTCTTC. Translation gives CAISEPPMGYNEQFF.